The source of this T cell receptor beta chain is a study of cytomegalovirus exposure and HLA in healthy donors. PCR employed 60 Vbeta and 13 Jbeta primers. Assay used: immunoSEQ multiplex PCR; TCRdb lists only in-frame clones, some missing. The sample holds 100,000 to 150,000 clones, about 71% seen once. This clone showed up just a few times. Source material: PBMCs. The clonotype was recovered from a woman aged 55 to 70 in good health and CMV-seropositive.

The CDR3 reads CASSSLEGANTEAFF. The CDR3 coding sequence is TGTGCCAGCAGCTCCCTTGAGGGGGCGAACACTGAAGCTTTCTTT. The chain recombines TRBV5-6 with TRBJ1-1; 7 nucleotides line up with TRBD1. The CDR3 length is 15 residues. V shed 3 bases, J shed 1 base, and the junction held 6 bases outside the gene matches. Germline assignment: CDR1 SGHDT and CDR2 YYEEEE.